The T cell receptor (beta chain) under discussion was sequenced for a study of blood T cell repertoires in COVID-19. On the study more broadly: Specimens from acute and convalescent COVID-19 originated in the United States, Italy and Spain.

The method was immunoSEQ multiplex PCR; TCRdb's version includes in-frame clones alone and lacks a portion of them. The profile shows about 300,000 clones, around 88% of them singletons. This CDR3 has 16 residues. This chain uses TRBV21-1 with TRBJ1-4. TRBV21-1 is classified as a pseudogene. This sequence was found in a woman between 45 and 60 years old with acute or convalescent COVID-19. Sequenced input: peripheral blood. CDR3 amino acids: CASSNHYRKGREKLFF. The CDR3 DNA sequence: TGTGCCAGCAGCAACCACTACAGGAAAGGGAGGGAAAAACTGTTTTTT.